The 10 T cell receptor beta chains reported below all come from one sample, sequenced in a study of CD8 T cells in ankylosing spondylitis. TCRdb redid the calling of the 5' RACE reads with MiXCR, one entry per CDR3 protein. The sample shows 69,000 or so distinct CDR3 sequences, about 5.4% of them seen only once. Material for sequencing was blood, either unsorted or a sorted T cell fraction (not recorded which). These receptors came from a male donor with ankylosing spondylitis or in good health (not recorded which).

This clonotype was found a few times. This rearrangement joins TRBV27 to TRBJ2-7, with D tentatively TRBD1 (7 bases). The CDR3 length is 14 residues. Germline V gene data show CDR1 as MNHEY and CDR2 as SMNVEV (reference sequence). Trimming removed 5 bases at V and 2 bases at J, with 13 bases between. The CDR3: CASSAIRGAYEQYF. Written as DNA, the CDR3 is TGTGCCAGCAGTGCCATCAGGGGGGCCTACGAGCAGTACTTC.

This chain joins TRBV7-8 and TRBJ2-3, with 10 positions matching TRBD2. CDR1 and CDR2 (germline): SGHVS, FQNEAQ. The CDR3 has 17 residues. V shed 3 bases, J shed 0 bases, and the junction held 6 bases outside the gene matches. The chain's CDR3 is CASSFSGGPPSTDTQYF. The CDR3 DNA is TGTGCCAGCAGCTTTAGCGGGGGGCCCCCTAGCACAGATACGCAGTATTTT.

In its sample, this clonotype was seen many times. The chain recombines TRBV20-1 with TRBJ1-6, with D possibly matching TRBD1 (6 bases). V lost 3 bases to trimming and J lost 7 bases, with 19 bases between them. Per germline, CDR1 DFQATT and CDR2 SNEGSKA (reference sequence). The CDR3 is 16 residues long. The CDR3 nucleotides are TGCAGTGCTAGGAGTAAGGACAGCGTTTGGAATTCACCCCTCCACTTT. Protein product: CSARSKDSVWNSPLHF.

This clonotype has a count of ten or more. V usage is TRBV12-3 or TRBV12-4 and J usage is TRBJ2-5, with D unresolved. There are 11 residues in the CDR3. The germline V and J ends were trimmed by 1 base and 8 bases, with 5 bases remaining between them. CDR3 region: CASSLEGTQYF. The CDR3 region has the DNA TGTGCCAGCAGTTTAGAAGGCACCCAGTACTTC.

The chain carries TRBV4-1 and TRBJ2-5; 8 bases align to TRBD2. Germline V gene data show CDR1 as MGHRA and CDR2 as YSYEKL. This CDR3 contains 15 residues. The CDR3 sequence: CVSSPKGLGVETQYF. In DNA form, the CDR3 reads TGCGTCAGTAGCCCCAAGGGACTAGGGGTGGAGACCCAGTACTTC.

This clonotype was counted many times. V gene TRBV2 combines with J gene TRBJ2-6, with D possibly TRBD1 on 6 matching bases. The CDR3 sequence is 18 residues long. V was cut by 8 bases and J by 0 bases, with 20 bases left in between. The V gene's germline CDR1 is SNHLY and CDR2 FYNNEI. The CDR3 DNA reads TGTGCCAGCGGCGGACCGGGACACCAAGACTCTGGGGCCAACGTCCTGACTTTC. It specifies CASGGPGHQDSGANVLTF.

This clonotype has a count of ten or more. The chain has TRBV7-9 and TRBJ1-1; TRBD1 matches at 7 bases. The CDR3 loop spans 15 amino acids. J was trimmed by 6 bases and V by 1 base; bases with no gene match: 8. Looked up from germline, CDR1 is SEHNR and CDR2 is FQNEAQ (reference sequence). Here the CDR3 reads CASSLGLARGAEAFF. CDR3 sequence (DNA): TGTGCCAGCAGCTTAGGGCTGGCCAGGGGGGCTGAAGCTTTCTTT.

This clonotype was observed at least ten times. V gene TRBV5-6 combines with J gene TRBJ2-5; no clear D. CDR1 and CDR2 from the germline V gene are SGHDT and YYEEEE. The CDR3 covers 15 residues. Trimming removed 0 bases at V and 7 bases at J, with 16 bases between. The CDR3 region has the DNA TGTGCCAGCAGCTTGGTCGTGTCCTCGGTAGGGACCCAGTACTTC. Translation: CASSLVVSSVGTQYF.

This clonotype was observed at least ten times. The J gene is TRBJ1-6, the V gene TRBV28; tentatively, D is TRBD1 (6 bases). CDR1 MDHEN and CDR2 SYDVKM come from the germline V gene. This CDR3 has 17 residues. V was cut by 5 bases and J by 3 bases, with 17 bases left in between. The CDR3 region has the DNA TGTGCCAGCAGTCCCAAACCGACAGGCCGCTATAATTCACCCCTCCACTTT. It encodes CASSPKPTGRYNSPLHF.

This clonotype appeared many times. This chain connects TRBV29-1 to TRBJ2-3; D possibly corresponds to TRBD2 (6 bases). The V gene's germline CDR1 is SQVTM and CDR2 ANQGSEA. The CDR3 covers 14 residues. The V end lost 7 bases, the J end lost 4 bases, and 18 bases lay between the germline ends. This CDR3 is CSALTGGGADTQYF. The CDR3 coding sequence is TGCAGCGCCCTCACTGGAGGCGGGGCAGATACGCAGTATTTT.